The T cell receptor (beta chain) under discussion was sequenced for a study of cytomegalovirus exposure and HLA in healthy donors. Study-wide findings and caveats: Later analysis associated a missense DCLRE1C variant with TCR beta V- and J-gene trimming. Using a false discovery rate of 0.05, a later analysis showed that approximately 16,000 TCR beta sequences were associated with HLA alleles.

CDR3 size: 15 residues. The J segment lost 2 bases and the V segment lost 4 bases, leaving 7 bases of the junction unmatched. Germline CDR1 and CDR2: SGHRS and YFSETQ. PCR amplification relied on 60 Vbeta primers (plus 13 Jbeta primers). The protocol was immunoSEQ multiplex PCR, while the TCRdb copy is restricted to in-frame clones and leaves out a portion. The sample carries about 130,000 clones, approximately 87% recorded once. Note on this clone: Its specificity is not known.

The sequenced material came from PBMCs. The sequence came from a man younger than 35 in good health and CMV-seropositive. This rearrangement joins TRBV5-1 to TRBJ1-1; 8 nucleotides agree with TRBD1. This chain's CDR3 is CASSGVQGGNTEAFF. CDR3 nucleotides: TGCGCCAGCAGCGGAGTACAGGGGGGAAACACTGAAGCTTTCTTT.